Presented here are 8 T cell receptor beta chains from one specimen sequenced in a study of shared clonotypes between healthy human individuals. Assay: immunoSEQ multiplex PCR; the TCRdb copy retains only in-frame clones and omits some. The sample has about 2.5 million clones, 85% to 95% seen once; the top ten hold roughly 0.34%. Sample: naive CD4+ T cells from PBMCs. Subset noted: CD45RA+ positively selected. The receptors derive from a man aged 18 to 29 in good health. Some clones in this sample may be carry-over from other donors' samples.

The J gene is TRBJ1-1, the V gene TRBV9; D call uncertain. The CDR3 is 13 amino acids. V was shortened by 2 bases and J by 4 bases, with 9 bases between the two germline ends. CDR1 and CDR2 from the germline V gene are SGDLS and YYNGEE. The CDR3: CASSVGPRTEAFF. CDR3 bases: TGTGCCAGCAGCGTCGGACCCCGCACTGAAGCTTTCTTT.

The chain joins TRBV5-1 to TRBJ2-7; weak D call: TRBD2 (5 bases). CDR1 is SGHRS and CDR2 is YFSETQ in the germline V gene. The CDR3 contains 13 residues. Deletions cut 6 bases from V and 3 bases from J, with 13 bases between. CDR3 bases: TGCGCCAGCACCGATCGGGGTTTCTACGAGCAGTACTTC. Translated, it gives CASTDRGFYEQYF.

This clone was observed a handful of times. Other nucleotide sequences from this sample produce the same CDR3. This chain joins TRBV15 and TRBJ1-1, with a possible D match to TRBD1 (6 bases). CDR1 is LNHNV, CDR2 YYDKDF, per germline (reference sequence). The germline V and J ends were trimmed by 1 base and 0 bases, with 9 bases remaining between them. This CDR3 contains 15 residues. CDR3: CATSRAGQLNTEAFF. CDR3 coding DNA: TGTGCCACCAGCAGAGCAGGACAGTTGAACACTGAAGCTTTCTTT.

The genes are TRBV7-9 and TRBJ2-7; TRBD1 matches at 9 bases. Germline CDR1 is SEHNR and CDR2 is FQNEAQ (reference sequence). V lost 1 base to trimming and J lost 2 bases; unmatched junction nucleotides: 6. There are 16 residues in the CDR3. The CDR3 nucleotides are TGTGCCAGCAGCTTAGTAGGGACAGGGTTAACCTACGAGCAGTACTTC. Protein sequence: CASSLVGTGLTYEQYF.

This clone was counted a single time. The chain links TRBV10-3 to TRBJ2-1; TRBD2 aligns across 13 bases. J was trimmed by 6 bases and V by 5 bases; bases with no gene match: 13. Germline V gene data show CDR1 as ENHRY and CDR2 as SYGVKD. The CDR3 loop spans 18 amino acids. This CDR3 is CAISYKSGTSGISNEQFF. CDR3 sequence (DNA): TGTGCCATCAGTTACAAATCCGGGACTAGCGGGATCTCCAATGAGCAGTTCTTC.

The J gene is TRBJ1-4, the V gene TRBV4-1, with 7 positions matching TRBD1. Germline CDR1 MGHRA, CDR2 YSYEKL. The junction had 11 bases not matched to a gene; V was cut back by 3 bases and J by 10 bases. CDR3 length: 15 residues. For the CDR3, the DNA is TGCGCCAGCAGCCAGTCCGAGACAGGGAACGGAAAACTGTTTTTT. Translated, it gives CASSQSETGNGKLFF.

J is TRBJ1-5 and V is TRBV6-1, with D unresolved. This CDR3 is 14 amino acids long. Germline values: CDR1 MNHNS, CDR2 SASEGT. V shed 1 base and J shed 4 bases, with 8 bases lying between them. CDR3 residues: CASSEGQVNQPQHF. The CDR3 region has the DNA TGTGCCAGCAGTGAAGGTCAGGTAAATCAGCCCCAGCATTTT.

The chain joins TRBV5-1 to TRBJ1-5; a possible D gene is TRBD1 (6 bases). The germline V gene has CDR1 SGHRS and CDR2 YFSETQ. V gave up 1 base and J gave up 7 bases, with 12 bases separating them. The CDR3 extends over 14 amino acids. The chain's CDR3 is CASSLSGDEQPQHF. The CDR3 coding sequence is TGCGCCAGCAGCTTGTCAGGGGACGAACAGCCCCAGCATTTT.